Listed below are T cell receptor beta chains from one sample, sequenced in a study of blood T cell repertoires in COVID-19. Clones were read by immunoSEQ multiplex PCR, and TCRdb kept only the in-frame ones, dropping some. The sample contains 70,000 to 95,000 clones, approximately 88% of which appear only once. The sequencing input was peripheral blood. These receptors came from a middle-aged man with active COVID-19. Both conserved end residues are part of each CDR3. D genes are given only for firm matches. Size tells how often a clone was seen (once, few, many) or the class of an expanded clone, and some rows leave it out.

d_call,clone_size,j_call,v_call,cdr3_aa,cdr3_nt
.,.,TRBJ1-2,TRBV5-5,CASSQNPVPGEGYTF,TGTGCCAGCAGCCAAAACCCTGTCCCGGGGGAAGGCTACACCTTC
.,.,TRBJ2-7,TRBV5-5,CASSPDRPPYEQYF,TGTGCCAGCAGCCCGGACAGACCGCCCTACGAGCAGTACTTC
TRBD1,.,TRBJ2-7,TRBV6-1,CASSEGVTGLFYEQYF,TGTGCCAGCAGTGAAGGGGTGACAGGGTTGTTCTACGAGCAGTACTTC
.,.,TRBJ1-1,TRBV2,CASRQLQGFGNTEAFF,TGTGCCAGCAGGCAACTCCAGGGGTTTGGGAACACTGAAGCTTTCTTT
.,once,TRBJ1-2,TRBV11-2,CASSSSTNYGYTF,TGTGCCAGCAGCTCCTCTACGAACTATGGCTACACCTTC
.,.,TRBJ1-5,TRBV12-1,CASSFQGNPQPQHF,TGTGCCAGCAGCTTTCAGGGGAACCCTCAGCCCCAGCATTTT
TRBD1,.,TRBJ1-6,TRBV19,CASSIDPDRVPLHF,TGTGCCAGTAGTATCGATCCGGACAGGGTCCCCCTCCACTTT
TRBD1,.,TRBJ1-3,TRBV28,CASRSPRTGTSGNTIYF,TGTGCCAGCAGATCCCCCCGGACAGGGACCTCTGGAAACACCATATATTTT
.,.,TRBJ2-1,TRBV28,CASSYEGTQWLQQFF,TGTGCCAGCAGTTACGAGGGAACCCAATGGTTGCAGCAGTTCTTC
TRBD1,.,TRBJ1-2,TRBV4-3,CASSQGAGQEGTYGYTF,TGCGCCAGCAGCCAAGGGGCCGGACAGGAGGGGACGTATGGCTACACCTTC
.,medium-sized,TRBJ1-6,TRBV6-2/TRBV6-3,CASSYSMEGGSPLHF,TGTGCCAGCAGTTACTCGATGGAGGGTGGATCACCCCTCCACTTT
.,.,TRBJ2-7,TRBV28,CASSLSAERGEQYF,TGTGCCAGCAGTTTATCGGCAGAACGAGGGGAGCAGTACTTC
TRBD1,.,TRBJ2-1,TRBV5-1,CASTRQGVNEQFF,TGCGCCAGCACCAGACAGGGGGTAAATGAGCAGTTCTTC
TRBD2,.,TRBJ2-3,TRBV19,CASSIGPGGASDTQYF,TGTGCCAGTAGTATAGGCCCCGGGGGGGCCTCAGATACGCAGTATTTT
.,.,TRBJ1-3,TRBV19,CASSIQASGNTIYF,TGTGCCAGTAGTATACAGGCCTCCGGAAACACCATATATTTT
TRBD2,.,TRBJ2-3,TRBV4-1,CASSLAGEGRADTQYF,TGCGCCAGCAGCCTAGCGGGAGAGGGGCGCGCAGATACGCAGTATTTT
TRBD1,.,TRBJ1-4,TRBV14,CASSPGGFDEKLFF,TGTGCCAGCAGCCCAGGGGGCTTTGATGAAAAACTGTTTTTT
TRBD2,few,TRBJ2-3,TRBV29-1,CSVDLAGTTDTQYF,TGCAGCGTTGACCTAGCGGGGACCACAGATACGCAGTATTTT
.,.,TRBJ1-4,TRBV30,CARNTEGGATNEKLFF,TGTGCCAGAAACACCGAAGGGGGGGCAACTAATGAAAAACTGTTTTTT
TRBD2,.,TRBJ2-3,TRBV28,CASGRPKAGAVSTDTQYF,TGTGCCAGCGGAAGGCCTAAAGCGGGGGCGGTTAGCACAGATACGCAGTATTTT
.,.,TRBJ2-7,TRBV20-1,CSARGDYEQYF,TGCAGTGCCCGGGGAGACTACGAGCAGTACTTC
.,.,TRBJ2-5,TRBV18,CASSPRSGETQYF,TGTGCCAGCTCACCCAGGTCGGGGGAGACCCAGTACTTC
.,.,TRBJ2-7,TRBV4-1,CASSQDRWREQYF,TGCGCCAGCAGCCAAGATAGGTGGAGGGAGCAGTACTTC